This is a list of T cell receptor beta chains from one sample in a study of T cell responses to AZD1222 COVID-19 vaccine. Method: immunoSEQ multiplex PCR; TCRdb's copy keeps in-frame clones and lacks some. The table includes 95,000 to 100,000 clones, about 90% detected once. Sequences were derived from peripheral blood, sampled on day 0 of AZD1222 vaccination. The receptors originated from an adult in good health. The CDR3 runs from the conserved cysteine through the conserved F or W. Each record gives: D gene, J gene, V gene, CDR3 DNA, CDR3 protein. D genes are given only for firm matches.

NA | TRBJ1-5 | TRBV2 | TGTGCCAGCAGTGAAGTAGGGCCCCGCAATCAGCCCCAGCATTTT | CASSEVGPRNQPQHF
NA | TRBJ1-4 | TRBV28 | TGTGCCAGCAGTTCCCCCGCGCATGAAAAACTGTTTTTT | CASSSPAHEKLFF
TRBD2 | TRBJ2-1 | TRBV2 | TGTGCCAGCAGATACTCTAGCGGGAGTTACAATGAGCAGTTCTTC | CASRYSSGSYNEQFF
NA | TRBJ1-2 | TRBV6-5 | TGTGCCAGCAGTTACTTCTCAGGGCGGTATGGCTACACCTTC | CASSYFSGRYGYTF
NA | TRBJ2-3 | TRBV19 | TGTGCCAGTAGTATGAGTCAGGGCCCAGATACGCAGTATTTT | CASSMSQGPDTQYF
NA | TRBJ2-3 | TRBV2 | TGTGCCAGCAGCCCGGGGGCTAGCCAGATAGATACGCAGTATTTT | CASSPGASQIDTQYF
NA | TRBJ1-1 | TRBV7-8 | TGTGCCAGCAGCTTAGTAACTGATCGCCTCTCCGTAACTGAAGCTTTCTTT | CASSLVTDRLSVTEAFF
NA | TRBJ1-1 | TRBV19 | TGTGCCAGTAATAACGTCGCCGAAGCTTTCTTT | CASNNVAEAFF
NA | TRBJ2-7 | TRBV6-2/TRBV6-3 | TGTGCCAGCAGTCCCCGACCCTCGGGGATCGCGCCCTACGAGCAGTACTTC | CASSPRPSGIAPYEQYF
TRBD1 | TRBJ1-1 | TRBV11-2 | TGTGCCAGCAGCCCCACCTGGACAGGGAAGGGCACTGAAGCTTTCTTT | CASSPTWTGKGTEAFF
TRBD1 | TRBJ2-1 | TRBV29-1 | TGCAGCGTCAAGGGACAGACTGAGCAGTTCTTC | CSVKGQTEQFF
NA | TRBJ2-7 | TRBV6-1 | TGTGCCAGCAGTGAAGCAGGTTACGAGCAGTACTTC | CASSEAGYEQYF
TRBD2 | TRBJ2-5 | TRBV7-3 | TGTGCCAGCAGCCCCACTAGCGTTCAAGAGACCCAGTACTTC | CASSPTSVQETQYF
TRBD2 | TRBJ2-1 | TRBV10-2 | TGCGCCAGCAGTGAGTCGATATCATCTAGCGGGAGTGATGAGCAGTTCTTC | CASSESISSSGSDEQFF
TRBD1 | TRBJ2-5 | TRBV7-2 | TGTGCCAGCAGCCCGGGACAGGTATACCAAGAGACCCAGTACTTC | CASSPGQVYQETQYF
NA | TRBJ1-1 | TRBV7-6 | TGTGCCAGCAGCTTCAGAGGGGCCGAGATGGAAGCTTTCTTT | CASSFRGAEMEAFF